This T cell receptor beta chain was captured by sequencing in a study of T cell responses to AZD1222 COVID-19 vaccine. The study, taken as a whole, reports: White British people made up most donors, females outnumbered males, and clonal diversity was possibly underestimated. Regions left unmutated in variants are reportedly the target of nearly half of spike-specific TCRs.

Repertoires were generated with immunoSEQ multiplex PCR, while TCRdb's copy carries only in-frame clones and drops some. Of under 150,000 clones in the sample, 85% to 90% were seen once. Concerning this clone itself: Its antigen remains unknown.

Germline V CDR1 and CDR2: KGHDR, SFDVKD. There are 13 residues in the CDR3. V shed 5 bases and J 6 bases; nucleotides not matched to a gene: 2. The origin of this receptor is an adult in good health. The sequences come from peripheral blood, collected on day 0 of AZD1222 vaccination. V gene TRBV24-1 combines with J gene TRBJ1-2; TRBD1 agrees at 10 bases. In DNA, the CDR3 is TGTGCCACCAGTGCGGGACAGGGGAATGGCTACACCTTC. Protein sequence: CATSAGQGNGYTF.